The next 10 T cell receptor beta chains were all read from a single sample in a study of T cell responses to AZD1222 COVID-19 vaccine. Profiling relied on immunoSEQ multiplex PCR, and the TCRdb table lists in-frame clones only, not all of them. The sample lists some 130,000 clones; approximately 90% were seen once. The sample here was peripheral blood, taken on day 0 of AZD1222 vaccination. These TCRs come from an adult in good health.

J is TRBJ2-5 and V is TRBV5-1; weak D call: TRBD2 (5 bases). Germline V CDR1 and CDR2: SGHRS, YFSETQ. Trimming took off 3 bases at V and 7 bases at J, with 7 bases between the two ends. There are 11 residues in the CDR3. CDR3 bases: TGCGCCAGCAGCTCCGAGGGGACCCAGTACTTC. Protein: CASSSEGTQYF.

The chain carries TRBV19 and TRBJ1-4, with 7 bases aligning to TRBD1. The CDR3 loop spans 14 amino acids. The ends lost 10 bases at V and 10 bases at J; junction bases unmatched: 15. Per germline, CDR1 LNHDA and CDR2 SQIVND (reference sequence). The CDR3 coding sequence is TGTGCCACCACTGACAGGGCGGGCGCGCCAAAACTGTTTTTT. Translated, it gives CATTDRAGAPKLFF.

This chain connects TRBV4-1 to TRBJ1-5; D is perhaps TRBD1 (6 bases). Trimming cost V 1 base and J 6 bases, with 10 bases left between them. The CDR3 loop spans 14 amino acids. The V gene's germline CDR1 is MGHRA and CDR2 YSYEKL. The CDR3 sequence is CASSQGAGAQPQHF. The CDR3 nucleotides are TGCGCCAGCAGCCAAGGGGCGGGGGCTCAGCCCCAGCATTTT.

The chain has TRBV7-3 and TRBJ2-7; D is undetermined. V shed 2 bases and J shed 3 bases, with 11 bases lying between them. Germline V gene data show CDR1 as SGHTA and CDR2 as FQGTGA. CDR3 size: 14 residues. The CDR3 sequence is CASSLVGGNYEQYF. The CDR3 DNA reads as TGTGCCAGCAGCTTAGTCGGCGGAAACTACGAGCAGTACTTC. The whole variable domain, remainder taken from reference TRBV7-3 and TRBJ2-7, is GAGVSQTPSNKVTEKGKYVELRCDPISGHTALYWYRQSLGQGPEFLIYFQGTGAADDSGLPNDRFFAVRPEGSVSTLKIQRTERGDSAVYLCASSLVGGNYEQYFGPGTRLTVT.

The rearrangement links TRBV4-3 to TRBJ1-1; D gene ambiguous. The CDR3 runs to 13 residues. V was trimmed by 0 bases and J by 3 bases, leaving 5 bases between them. Per the germline V gene, CDR1 is LGHNA and CDR2 is YSLEER. CDR3 in amino acids: CASSQEMDTEAFF. CDR3 sequence (DNA): TGCGCCAGCAGCCAAGAGATGGACACTGAAGCTTTCTTT.

This clone is a singleton in its sample. The rearrangement uses TRBV15 and TRBJ2-1; a weak D match, TRBD2 (5 bases). CDR1 is LNHNV, CDR2 YYDKDF, per germline (reference sequence). The length of the CDR3 is 17 residues. Trimming removed 1 base from V and 0 bases from J, with 13 bases in between. The CDR3 sequence is CATSRVIGLSSYNEQFF. The CDR3 DNA reads TGTGCCACCAGCAGAGTCATCGGACTTAGCTCCTACAATGAGCAGTTCTTC.

The rearrangement links TRBV6-4 to TRBJ2-3, with TRBD2 matching over 7 bases. The germline CDR1 and CDR2 sequences are MRHNA and SNTAGT. The CDR3 sequence is 15 residues long. The junction had 3 bases not matched to a gene; V was cut back by 3 bases and J by 0 bases. This CDR3 reads CASSEVGGSTDTQYF. CDR3 nucleotides: TGTGCCAGCAGTGAAGTGGGGGGGAGCACAGATACGCAGTATTTT.

This chain connects TRBV19 to TRBJ2-5; D perhaps matches TRBD2 (5 bases). The CDR3 loop spans 12 amino acids. Per germline, CDR1 LNHDA and CDR2 SQIVND (reference sequence). V was shortened by 5 bases and J by 5 bases, with 9 bases between the two germline ends. In DNA, the CDR3 is TGTGCCAGTAGTCGGAAGCGGGAGACCCAGTACTTC. This translates into CASSRKRETQYF.

CDR3 in amino acids: CATGQAGELFF. CDR3 nucleotide sequence: TGTGCCACCGGACAGGCCGGGGAGCTGTTTTTT. V is TRBV19 and J is TRBJ2-2; 7 nucleotides agree with TRBD1. The CDR3 runs 11 residues. With 10 bases clipped from V and 6 bases from J, the junction kept 2 bases outside the gene matches. Per germline, CDR1 LNHDA and CDR2 SQIVND (reference sequence).

CDR3 nucleotides: TGTGCCAGCAGTTCCTACTATGGCTACACCTTC. Translating gives CASSSYYGYTF. The V and J genes are TRBV6-2 or TRBV6-3 and TRBJ1-2; D is uncertain. The CDR3 extends over 11 amino acids. Germline loops: CDR1 MNHEY, CDR2 SVGEGT. The V end was cut by 4 bases, the J end by 3 bases, with 3 bases between.